Presented here are 5 T cell receptor beta chains from one specimen sequenced in a study of blood T cell repertoires in COVID-19. Here immunoSEQ multiplex PCR was the method, and the copy in TCRdb shows in-frame clones only, minus some. Among about 52,000 clones, roughly 83% were seen once, and the ten largest hold 20% to 25%. Sequenced material: peripheral blood. The receptors originated from a woman of 80 years or more with acute or convalescent COVID-19.

The chain employs TRBV12-2 and TRBJ1-6; no DNA check was done on the table's D call, TRBD1. TRBV12-2 is noted as a pseudogene. The CDR3 is made up of 16 amino acids. CDR3: CASRPRQGAHNSPLHF. The CDR3 coding sequence is TGTGCAAGTCGCCCTCGACAGGGGGCTCATAATTCACCCCTCCACTTT.

CDR3 region: CASARSSGGRETQYF. The CDR3 DNA reads as TGTGCCAGCGCCCGGTCCAGTGGGGGCCGAGAGACCCAGTACTTC. The chain recombines TRBV27 with TRBJ2-5; a weak D match, TRBD1 (6 bases). CDR3 size: 15 residues. Germline V gene data show CDR1 as MNHEY and CDR2 as SMNVEV (reference sequence). Trimming removed 8 bases at V and 4 bases at J, with 20 bases between.

This clone has just one count. The V call is TRBV9, the J call TRBJ1-2; TRBD1 is a possible D gene (5 bases). The CDR3 runs to 14 residues. Germline CDR1 and CDR2: SGDLS and YYNGEE. Trimming took off 0 bases at V and 4 bases at J, with 10 bases between the two ends. CDR3 protein: CASSVGGGIYGYTF. DNA of the CDR3: TGTGCCAGCAGCGTAGGTGGGGGGATCTATGGCTACACCTTC.

The J gene is TRBJ2-1, the V gene TRBV5-1; 8 bases are shared with TRBD1. CDR1 is SGHRS and CDR2 is YFSETQ in the germline V gene. Trimming removed 0 bases from V and 0 bases from J; junction bases left unmatched: 8. This CDR3 comprises 18 residues. The DNA for the CDR3 is TGCGCCAGCAGCTTGGGACAGGGGAGGCAAAGCTCCTACAATGAGCAGTTCTTC. Amino acid sequence: CASSLGQGRQSSYNEQFF.

The chain uses TRBV15 and TRBJ2-1, with 10 bases identical to TRBD1. Germline V gene lookup returns CDR1 LNHNV and CDR2 YYDKDF (reference sequence). The CDR3 is 13 residues long. Germline trimming cut 8 bases from V and 3 bases from J; bases unmatched to any gene: 1. In DNA form, the CDR3 reads TGTGCCACCGGGACAGGGGACTACAATGAGCAGTTCTTC. Translation: CATGTGDYNEQFF.